This T cell receptor (beta chain) is from a study of cytomegalovirus exposure and HLA in healthy donors. In the PCR, 60 Vbeta and 13 Jbeta primers were used. Clones were sequenced by immunoSEQ multiplex PCR, and TCRdb holds only the in-frame ones, with some missing. The sample lists approximately 69,000 clones, roughly 80% occurring once. Among the donors, all were healthy bone marrow donors. To note about this clone: Its target is not known.

The CDR3 spans 14 residues. Germline assignment: CDR1 LNHDA and CDR2 SQIVND (reference sequence). Trimming shortened V by 3 bases and J by 6 bases, and 13 bases separated the two germline ends. Whole-study findings and limits: Later analysis identified 17,000 or so TCR beta sequences associated with HLA alleles, using a false discovery rate threshold of 0.05. A later analysis found TCR association rates differed by HLA locus, highest for DRB1 and lowest for HLA-C. In vitro data verified three CMV-associated chains as specific for CMV antigens.

The sequence was collected from a woman aged 30 to 39 in good health and CMV-seropositive. The V call is TRBV19, the J call TRBJ2-3; a weak D match, TRBD2 (5 bases). The specimen sequenced was PBMCs. DNA for the CDR3: TGTGCCAGTAGTATTCCGGGGTGGATGGATACGCAGTATTTT. Encoded protein: CASSIPGWMDTQYF. Combining the CDR3 with reference TRBV19 and TRBJ2-3 gives the whole variable domain DGGITQSPKYLFRKEGQNVTLSCEQNLNHDAMYWYRQDPGQGLRLIYYSQIVNDFQKGDIAEGYSVSREKKESFPLTVTSAQKNPTAFYLCASSIPGWMDTQYFGPGTRLTVL.